The source of this TCR beta chain is a study of blood T cell repertoires in COVID-19. Across the study: Samples representing acute and convalescent COVID-19 were sourced from the United States, Italy and Spain. T cells, B-cell-depleted T cells, or PBMCs supplied cDNA or gDNA.

How the authors handled the data: Reference gene primer amplification gave estimated nucleated cell counts. TCRdb's copy holds only in-frame clones and misses some; the assay was immunoSEQ multiplex PCR. That table furnishes V, J and clone size, whereas the DNA furnished D and trimming. This sample has around 190,000 clones, with about 88% found just once. Seattle enrolled patients during active infection and tracked them longitudinally. The CDR3 covers 13 residues. V lost 1 base to trimming and J lost 4 bases, with 5 bases between them. Germline V lookup: CDR1 SGHAT, CDR2 FQNNGV. A remark on this clone: Other nucleotide sequences in the sample specify the same CDR3.

The source is a man in his fifties or sixties with COVID-19, enrolled during active disease. The chain joins TRBV11-2 to TRBJ2-1; unclear D gene. Sequencing was carried out using peripheral blood. The CDR3 nucleotides read TGTGCCAGCAGCTTAGGGCAGTACAATGAGCAGTTCTTC. Protein: CASSLGQYNEQFF.